This T cell receptor (beta chain) was obtained from a study of T cells after yellow fever vaccination. The study's findings and limits: Just a small share of clonotypes turned up in the CD4 compartment as well as the CD8 compartment.

TCR cDNA, made by 5'RACE template switching, carried an added universal primer site and UMIs. TCRdb reanalysed the 5' RACE reads using MiXCR and keeps one entry per CDR3 protein. The data show approximately 610,000 distinct CDR3 sequences, roughly a sixth seen once. This clonotype was seen repeatedly, ten times or more. The antigen is not known. This CDR3 contains 15 residues. The V and J ends lost 1 base and 1 base respectively, with 7 bases between them. Germline values: CDR1 LGHDT, CDR2 YNNKEL (reference sequence). Material: PBMCs, obtained 5 to 6 days after the first yellow fever vaccination. The V and J genes are TRBV3-1 and TRBJ1-4; D not certain. The TCR sequence derives from a man in his late teens or twenties who received the YFV17D yellow fever vaccine. In DNA, the CDR3 is TGTGCCAGCAGCCAAGCGCGTGTAACTAATGAAAAACTGTTTTTT. Translation: CASSQARVTNEKLFF. The full variable domain, with the rest looked up from reference TRBV3-1 and TRBJ1-4, is DTAVSQTPKYLVTQMGNDKSIKCEQNLGHDTMYWYKQDSKKFLKIMFSYNNKELIINETVPNRFSPKSPDKAHLNLHINSLELGDSAVYFCASSQARVTNEKLFFGSGTQLSVL.